The 31 T cell receptor beta chains below all came from one sample that was sequenced in a study of CD8 T cells in ankylosing spondylitis. Findings and caveats of the study: A motif of roughly eight highly homologous TCR beta variants was seen as apparently characteristic of ankylosing spondylitis blood.

Their recognized antigens are unknown. A single record per CDR3 protein comes from TCRdb applying MiXCR to the 5' RACE reads. Found here are some 450,000 distinct CDR3 sequences, roughly a sixth of them singletons; the top ten hold approximately 1%. Source material: blood, either unsorted or a sorted T cell fraction (not recorded which). The origin of the receptors is a male donor with ankylosing spondylitis.

This clonotype was counted only a few times. J is TRBJ1-2 and V is TRBV3-1; a weak D match, TRBD1 (5 bases). Germline assignment: CDR1 LGHDT and CDR2 YNNKEL (reference sequence). V was trimmed by 6 bases and J by 7 bases, leaving 15 bases between them. CDR3 size: 13 residues. CDR3 region: CASSPSGFFGYTF. DNA for the CDR3: TGTGCCAGCAGTCCGTCAGGGTTTTTTGGCTACACCTTC.

CDR3 sequence reads: CASSERKRAPLHF. The CDR3 coding sequence is TGTGCCAGCAGCGAGAGAAAAAGGGCCCCCCTCCACTTT. The chain combines TRBV3-1 with TRBJ1-6, with D hard to call. Germline lookup yields CDR1 LGHDT and CDR2 YNNKEL (reference sequence). This CDR3 comprises 13 residues. V was trimmed by 5 bases and J by 13 bases, leaving 15 bases between them.

The V gene is TRBV5-6, the J gene TRBJ1-2; TRBD1 matches 7 bases. CDR3 length equals 15 residues. V shed 0 bases and J 4 bases; nucleotides not matched to a gene: 6. Per germline, CDR1 SGHDT and CDR2 YYEEEE. The DNA of the CDR3 is TGTGCCAGCAGCTTGGGGCAGGGGGTACTCTATGGCTACACCTTC. Amino acids: CASSLGQGVLYGYTF.

The V call is TRBV25-1, the J call TRBJ1-3; no clear D gene. Trimming removed 5 bases at V and 1 base at J, with 12 bases between. This CDR3 spans 15 amino acids. CDR1 and CDR2 from the germline V gene are MGHDK and SYGVNS. The CDR3 DNA reads TGTGCCAGCAGTCGAGTACAAGGGTCTGGAAACACCATATATTTT. Protein sequence: CASSRVQGSGNTIYF.

This clonotype was picked up a small number of times. This chain links TRBV5-6 with TRBJ2-3, with 7 bases lining up with TRBD2. This CDR3 has 14 residues. The ends lost 4 bases at V and 0 bases at J; junction bases unmatched: 2. Germline loops: CDR1 SGHDT, CDR2 YYEEEE. This chain's CDR3 is CASSKRGSTDTQYF. In nucleotides, the CDR3 is TGTGCCAGCAGCAAGCGGGGAAGCACAGATACGCAGTATTTT.

V and J are TRBV12-3 or TRBV12-4 and TRBJ1-1; 10 bases map to TRBD1. This CDR3 region has 11 residues. V lost 6 bases and J lost 11; bases outside the gene matches: 3. CDR3 protein: CASSPGQGAFF. CDR3 DNA sequence: TGTGCCAGCAGCCCGGGACAGGGGGCTTTCTTT.

This clonotype was detected a few times. The gene calls are TRBV7-6 and TRBJ1-2; 8 nucleotides agree with TRBD1. The germline V gene has CDR1 SGHVS and CDR2 FNYEAQ. J was trimmed by 4 bases and V by 5 bases; bases with no gene match: 12. The CDR3 loop spans 16 amino acids. CDR3 in amino acids: CASSPTYRDRLYGYTF. The CDR3 coding sequence is TGTGCCAGCAGCCCAACGTACCGGGACAGGCTCTATGGCTACACCTTC.

The chain carries TRBV5-6 and TRBJ1-1, with a tentative D call TRBD1 (6 bases). The CDR3 contains 14 residues. V lost 3 bases and J 2 bases, leaving 11 bases between the germline ends. CDR1 and CDR2 from the germline V gene are SGHDT and YYEEEE. CDR3: CASSSGQINTEAFF. CDR3 sequence (DNA): TGTGCCAGCAGCTCTGGACAGATCAACACTGAAGCTTTCTTT.

The rearrangement joins TRBV7-6 to TRBJ2-1, with 9 bases that match TRBD2. With 5 bases clipped from V and 1 base from J, the junction kept 15 bases outside the gene matches. CDR1 and CDR2 (germline): SGHVS, FNYEAQ. The CDR3 is 19 amino acids. CDR3 loop: CASSRSGSLKEGSYNEQFF. Here the CDR3 DNA reads TGTGCCAGCAGCCGTAGCGGGAGTCTTAAGGAGGGGTCCTACAATGAGCAGTTCTTC.

This clonotype turned up a few times. The chain has TRBV20-1 and TRBJ1-1; D is possibly TRBD1 (6 bases). Germline V gene lookup returns CDR1 DFQATT and CDR2 SNEGSKA (reference sequence). CDR3 length: 13 residues. Trimming left V 8 bases short and J 8 bases short, with 21 bases between. The CDR3 coding sequence is TGCAGTATCCTATTTTCAGGGGTAGACGAAGCTTTCTTT. Its translation: CSILFSGVDEAFF.

This clonotype was seen more than once but under ten times. The chain joins TRBV3-1 to TRBJ1-2, with 9 bases that match TRBD1. The CDR3 totals 16 residues. V dropped 2 bases and J dropped 4; count of bases not matched to a gene: 8. CDR1 and CDR2 (germline): LGHDT, YNNKEL (reference sequence). This CDR3 reads CASSQLQGALSYGYTF. The CDR3 DNA follows: TGTGCCAGCAGCCAACTACAGGGGGCGCTTAGCTATGGCTACACCTTC. Filled out from reference TRBV3-1 and TRBJ1-2, the complete variable domain reads DTAVSQTPKYLVTQMGNDKSIKCEQNLGHDTMYWYKQDSKKFLKIMFSYNNKELIINETVPNRFSPKSPDKAHLNLHINSLELGDSAVYFCASSQLQGALSYGYTFGSGTRLTVV.

This chain connects TRBV12-3 or TRBV12-4 to TRBJ2-5; possibly TRBD1 for D (6 bases). Trimming took 6 bases from V and 3 from J, leaving 11 bases between them. The CDR3 sequence is 13 residues long. Here the CDR3 DNA reads TGTGCCAGCAGCGGACAGCAGAAAGAGACCCAGTACTTC. Encoded protein: CASSGQQKETQYF.

The table lists this clonotype with a few counts. The V gene is TRBV18, the J gene TRBJ2-5; 12 bases align to TRBD2. With 10 bases clipped from V and 2 bases from J, the junction kept 5 bases outside the gene matches. Germline-derived CDR1 and CDR2 are KGHSH and LQKENI. This CDR3 spans 14 amino acids. DNA for the CDR3: TGTGCCACTCGACTAGCGGGAGATCAAGAGACCCAGTACTTC. This encodes CATRLAGDQETQYF. Using reference TRBV18 and TRBJ2-5 for the parts outside the CDR3, the full variable domain is NAGVMQNPRHLVRRRGQEARLRCSPMKGHSHVYWYRQLPEEGLKFMVYLQKENIIDESGMPKERFSAEFPKEGPSILRIQQVVRGDSAAYFCATRLAGDQETQYFGPGTRLLVL.

V gene TRBV28 combines with J gene TRBJ2-1, with TRBD2 matching 8 bases. The CDR3 contains 16 residues. Germline-derived CDR1 and CDR2 are MDHEN and SYDVKM. The trim removed 6 bases at V and 0 bases at J, leaving 7 bases unmatched. The CDR3 sequence is CASRTGGVSSYNEQFF. CDR3 bases: TGTGCCAGCAGGACGGGGGGGGTAAGCTCCTACAATGAGCAGTTCTTC. Based on the CDR3 plus reference TRBV28 and TRBJ2-1, the full variable domain is DVKVTQSSRYLVKRTGEKVFLECVQDMDHENMFWYRQDPGLGLRLIYFSYDVKMKEKGDIPEGYSVSREKKERFSLILESASTNQTSMYLCASRTGGVSSYNEQFFGPGTRLTVL.

This clonotype was counted a few times. The genes are TRBV5-1 and TRBJ2-5, with 7 bases lining up with TRBD1. CDR3 length equals 15 residues. Trimming cost V 0 bases and J 5 bases; bases outside gene matches: 7. CDR1 is SGHRS and CDR2 is YFSETQ in the germline V gene. The chain's CDR3 is CASSLATGAGETQYF. The CDR3 DNA sequence: TGCGCCAGCAGCTTGGCCACAGGGGCCGGGGAGACCCAGTACTTC.

This clonotype was detected many times. This chain joins TRBV29-1 and TRBJ2-1; TRBD2 matches at 10 bases. V lost 2 bases, J lost 10 bases, and 2 bases stayed unmatched. The length of the CDR3 is 12 residues. Germline CDR1 and CDR2: SQVTM and ANQGSEA. The CDR3 bases are TGCAGCGTTGAACGACTAGCGGGCGAGCAGTTCTTC. Residues: CSVERLAGEQFF.

V gene TRBV29-1 combines with J gene TRBJ2-2; D possibly corresponds to TRBD1 (6 bases). Germline values: CDR1 SQVTM, CDR2 ANQGSEA. Trimming stripped 6 bases from V and 0 bases from J, with 11 bases between. The CDR3 extends over 14 amino acids. CDR3 in DNA: TGCAGCGTACGAACAGGGACGAACACCGGGGAGCTGTTTTTT. This translates into CSVRTGTNTGELFF.

The table lists this clonotype with a few counts. The V and J genes are TRBV6-6 and TRBJ1-4; D is unclear. This CDR3 comprises 13 residues. V was cut by 5 bases and J by 0 bases, with 4 bases left in between. Germline values: CDR1 MNHNY, CDR2 SVGAGI (reference sequence). This CDR3 is CASSSATNEKLFF. The CDR3, as DNA: TGTGCCAGCAGTAGCGCAACTAATGAAAAACTGTTTTTT.

This clonotype was observed a few times. The chain couples TRBV9 to TRBJ2-3; D perhaps matches TRBD1 (5 bases). CDR3 length: 15 amino acids. The germline V and J ends were trimmed by 4 bases and 2 bases, with 14 bases remaining between them. Germline assignment: CDR1 SGDLS and CDR2 YYNGEE. CDR3 DNA: TGTGCCAGCAGCCCCAGGTTAGGGGACACAGATACGCAGTATTTT. This sequence encodes CASSPRLGDTDTQYF.

The chain combines TRBV9 with TRBJ2-3; D is possibly TRBD2 (6 bases). Germline V lookup: CDR1 SGDLS, CDR2 YYNGEE. The CDR3 extends over 14 amino acids. Trimming removed 5 bases at V and 2 bases at J, with 12 bases between. This CDR3 reads CASRRGSDTDTQYF. As DNA, the CDR3 is TGTGCCAGCAGGCGGGGTTCAGACACAGATACGCAGTATTTT.

The sample holds a few counts of this clonotype. The chain has TRBV12-3 or TRBV12-4 and TRBJ1-2, with TRBD1 matching over 7 bases. J was trimmed by 7 bases and V by 4 bases; bases with no gene match: 6. This CDR3 has 13 amino acids. CDR3 sequence (DNA): TGTGCCAGCAGTTACCGGGACAGATCTGGCTACACCTTC. This codes for CASSYRDRSGYTF.

The chain joins TRBV5-1 to TRBJ1-1, with a weak D call TRBD1 (6 bases). Germline values: CDR1 SGHRS, CDR2 YFSETQ. Trimming left V 1 base short and J 5 bases short, with 12 bases between. CDR3 size: 14 residues. The CDR3: CASSLRQAGTEAFF. In DNA, the CDR3 is TGCGCCAGCAGCTTGCGACAGGCGGGGACTGAAGCTTTCTTT.

A few counts support this clonotype. V gene TRBV12-3 or TRBV12-4 combines with J gene TRBJ2-2, with 8 bases aligning to TRBD1. This CDR3 has 19 amino acids. The junction had 16 bases not matched to a gene; V was cut back by 3 bases and J by 4 bases. CDR3 residues: CASSFRILRGTGFTGELFF. CDR3 nucleotide sequence: TGTGCCAGCAGTTTTCGGATATTGAGAGGGACAGGCTTCACCGGGGAGCTGTTTTTT.

This clonotype was observed a few times. This rearrangement joins TRBV7-3 to TRBJ2-7; maybe TRBD2 (6 bases). This CDR3 spans 16 amino acids. The germline CDR1 and CDR2 sequences are SGHTA and FQGTGA. Between the trimmed V and J ends, which lost 2 bases and 1 base, there was a span of 15 bases. Here the CDR3 DNA reads TGTGCCAGCAGCTTAGCGGGTTCGGGGGATTCCTACGAGCAGTACTTC. Translated, it gives CASSLAGSGDSYEQYF. The complete variable domain, with remaining parts taken from reference TRBV7-3 and TRBJ2-7, reads GAGVSQTPSNKVTEKGKYVELRCDPISGHTALYWYRQSLGQGPEFLIYFQGTGAADDSGLPNDRFFAVRPEGSVSTLKIQRTERGDSAVYLCASSLAGSGDSYEQYFGPGTRLTVT.

This clonotype was observed at least ten times. The V gene is TRBV30, the J gene TRBJ1-1; D ambiguous. This CDR3 is 13 amino acids long. The germline V and J ends were trimmed by 3 bases and 7 bases, with 15 bases remaining between them. The V gene's germline CDR1 is GTSNPN and CDR2 SVGIG (reference sequence). The CDR3 bases are TGTGCCTGGAGGCTAGAGAGGAGCAGTGAAGCTTTCTTT. Translated: CAWRLERSSEAFF.

The rearrangement uses TRBV20-1 and TRBJ2-5; perhaps TRBD2 as D (6 bases). Trimming stripped 1 base from V and 5 bases from J, with 14 bases between. CDR3 size: 14 residues. Germline CDR1 and CDR2: DFQATT and SNEGSKA (reference sequence). The CDR3 sequence: CSARGGLVTETQYF. The CDR3 DNA sequence: TGCAGTGCTAGAGGGGGACTGGTGACGGAGACCCAGTACTTC.

This sequence joins TRBV28 and TRBJ2-1; 8 bases are a match to TRBD1. The V gene end was trimmed by 5 bases and the J gene end by 8 bases; junction bases not matched to a gene: 8. The CDR3 is made up of 14 amino acids. Germline CDR1 and CDR2: MDHEN and SYDVKM. The CDR3 loop is CASSPTDRADEQFF. The CDR3 DNA reads as TGTGCCAGCAGTCCAACGGACAGGGCTGATGAGCAGTTCTTC.

This clonotype was found many times. V gene TRBV6-1 combines with J gene TRBJ2-5; TRBD1 matches 9 bases. V dropped 6 bases and J dropped 4; count of bases not matched to a gene: 3. Germline V gives CDR1 MNHNS, CDR2 SASEGT. The CDR3 runs to 13 residues. The CDR3 DNA follows: TGTGCCAGCAGCCGACAGGGGGGAGAGACCCAGTACTTC. It is translated as CASSRQGGETQYF.

This clonotype was observed a handful of times. CDR3 protein: CASSHGQGASNSPLHF. CDR3 DNA: TGCGCCAGCAGCCATGGACAGGGGGCCAGTAATTCACCCCTCCACTTT. The chain carries TRBV5-1 and TRBJ1-6; 11 nucleotides line up with TRBD1. The CDR3 covers 16 residues. Germline lookup yields CDR1 SGHRS and CDR2 YFSETQ. Trimming took 4 bases from V and 6 from J; bases not matched to a gene: 6.

This clonotype has at least ten counts. V usage is TRBV6-6 and J usage is TRBJ1-1, with unresolved D. Germline V gene sequence: CDR1 MNHNY, CDR2 SVGAGI (reference sequence). The CDR3 runs to 12 residues. The V end was cut by 6 bases, the J end by 4 bases, with 9 bases between. CDR3 DNA sequence: TGTGCCAGCAGGACCTCGGGCACTGAAGCTTTCTTT. Its translation: CASRTSGTEAFF.

This clonotype came up a few times. This chain connects TRBV4-2 to TRBJ2-5, with D maybe TRBD2 (5 bases). With 4 bases removed from V and 4 bases from J, the gap between germline ends came to 16 bases. Germline loops: CDR1 LGHNA, CDR2 YNFKEQ. The CDR3 length is 15 residues. The DNA for the CDR3 is TGTGCCAGCAGCCGTGACCCCAGCGGACCAGAGACCCAGTACTTC. Protein sequence: CASSRDPSGPETQYF.